The subject of this entry is one T cell receptor (beta chain). The antigen it recognizes is unknown. No qualities accompany the bases; no much larger clone lies one base away. Whole blood was collected in K2EDTA tubes by collaborating institutions according to the institutions' own protocols. For TCRbeta analysis, collaborator samples were shipped as frozen whole blood, as isolated PBMCs, or as DNA extracted from either sample type. The immunoSEQ Assay, a bias-controlled multiplex PCR, was used to amplify TCRbeta CDR3 regions from genomic DNA. The paper's data handling went like this. Nucleated cell counts per sample were estimated from amplification of reference gene primers within the assay. Sequence reads were collapsed and filtered to measure the absolute abundance of every unique TCRbeta CDR3 rearrangement. For each sample, productive Simpson clonality was calculated as the square root of Simpson's diversity index across productive rearrangements. TCRdb provides this immuneACCESS table in a form limited to in-frame rearrangements. Some clones are lacking; in checked studies, under half of them reflect an unresolved V gene, and why the rest are absent is not known. D and trimming were read from the DNA, whereas the V and J calls and clone size are those reported in that table. This sample gives approximately 53,000 clones in total; roughly 82% of them show up just once. The top ten constitute 22% of the sample.

This sample stems from a study of blood T cell repertoires in COVID-19 (dated by TCRdb to the early 2020s). Concerning the study at large: Samples from collaborators originated in the United States, Italy and Spain and spanned both the acute and convalescent phases of COVID-19. Where available, HLA class I and class II types were taken from metadata supplied by the sample provider and were not determined by assay-based typing. The material from the prospective study consisted of cDNA or gDNA derived from T cells, B-cell-depleted T cells, or PBMCs. Samples were obtained from the ongoing ImmuneRACE study (first 160 participants) and from 950 to 1,500 subjects provided by 6 global collaborators. Subjects who had been exposed to COVID-19, were actively infected with it, or had recovered from it provided the deeply sampled blood TCRbeta repertoires that made up the dataset. A de-identified subject ID, COVID-19 status, age in years and sex were almost always included in the sample metadata. A freely available public database, intended as a resource for researchers studying the immune response to SARS-CoV-2, is where the repertoires were released. Overall results and qualifications from the work: The quantity of clinical and demographic metadata differed by source and by participant and was supplied without curation.

V loses 0 bases at its end and J loses 9 bases; junction bases beyond the gene matches: 9. Via the germline V gene, CDR1 is LGHNA and CDR2 YSLEER. The CDR3, cysteine through phenylalanine, is 16 amino acids long. Kept here is only the CDR3 DNA, which spans 48 bases and is read in frame from base 1. The chain couples TRBV4-3 to TRBJ2-1, with TRBD1 identical over 9 junction bases. Sequencing was performed on peripheral blood. The TCR originated in a woman aged 60-75 years with acute or convalescent COVID-19. The sequence in DNA is TGCGCCAGCAGCCAAGACTGGGGACAGGGATTTGGTGAGCAGTTCTTC. Its translation reads: CASSQDWGQGFGEQFF.